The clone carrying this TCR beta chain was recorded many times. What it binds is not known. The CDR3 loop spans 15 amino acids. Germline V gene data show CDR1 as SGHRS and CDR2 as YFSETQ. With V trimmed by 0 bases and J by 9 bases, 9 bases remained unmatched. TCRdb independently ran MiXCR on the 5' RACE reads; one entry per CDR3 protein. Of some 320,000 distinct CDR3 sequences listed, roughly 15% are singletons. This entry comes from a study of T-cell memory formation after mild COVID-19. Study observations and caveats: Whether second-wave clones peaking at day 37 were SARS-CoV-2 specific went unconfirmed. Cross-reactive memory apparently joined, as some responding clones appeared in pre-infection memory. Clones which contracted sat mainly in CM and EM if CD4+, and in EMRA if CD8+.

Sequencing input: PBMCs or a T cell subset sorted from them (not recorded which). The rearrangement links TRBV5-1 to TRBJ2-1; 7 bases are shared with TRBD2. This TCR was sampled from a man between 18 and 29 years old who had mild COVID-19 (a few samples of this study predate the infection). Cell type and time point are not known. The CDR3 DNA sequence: TGCGCCAGCAGCTTGGTCCCGGGACTAAGGAGTGAGCAGTTCTTC. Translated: CASSLVPGLRSEQFF.